These 14 T cell receptor beta chains share one sample of origin, sequenced in a study of shared clonotypes between healthy human individuals. CD45RO-negative, CCR7-selected cells formed the naive CD8 fraction, which excluded terminally differentiated effector memory CD45RA+ cells. TCRdb keeps only in-frame clones here, not all; method: immunoSEQ multiplex PCR. The data show around 2.1 million clones, under 95% seen once. Material: naive CD8+ T cells from PBMCs. Receptors were obtained from a man younger than 30 in good health. Some clones in this sample may be carry-over from other donors' samples.

The chain carries TRBV4-3 and TRBJ2-5, with D perhaps matching TRBD1 (6 bases). There are 17 residues in the CDR3. Germline V CDR1 and CDR2: LGHNA, YSLEER. The V gene lost 0 bases and the J gene lost 2 bases, with 16 bases spanning the gap. CDR3 nucleotide sequence: TGCGCCAGCAGCCAAGATAGGGCAGGGGTTCTACAAGAGACCCAGTACTTC. Protein product: CASSQDRAGVLQETQYF.

The V gene is TRBV7-9, the J gene TRBJ1-1, with TRBD1 as a possible D gene (5 bases). The CDR3 is 16 amino acids. V was pared by 5 bases and J by 0 bases, with 16 bases between. Germline V gives CDR1 SEHNR, CDR2 FQNEAQ (reference sequence). Here the CDR3 DNA reads TGTGCCAGCAGCCACACCGGGGGGAGGGTGAACACTGAAGCTTTCTTT. It is translated as CASSHTGGRVNTEAFF.

This chain uses TRBV19 with TRBJ2-7; D not resolved. Germline V gives CDR1 LNHDA, CDR2 SQIVND (reference sequence). This CDR3 comprises 14 residues. Trimming stripped 4 bases from V and 7 bases from J, with 17 bases between. The CDR3 spells CASSSRPAGGEQYF. CDR3 in DNA: TGTGCCAGTAGTAGCCGACCCGCAGGTGGGGAGCAGTACTTC. Together with reference TRBV19 and TRBJ2-7, the CDR3 gives the full variable domain: DGGITQSPKYLFRKEGQNVTLSCEQNLNHDAMYWYRQDPGQGLRLIYYSQIVNDFQKGDIAEGYSVSREKKESFPLTVTSAQKNPTAFYLCASSSRPAGGEQYFGPGTRLTVT.

This clone was recorded only once. The chain joins TRBV27 to TRBJ2-1; D is possibly TRBD2 (5 bases). Trimming left V 4 bases short and J 7 bases short, with 11 bases between. Germline V gene data show CDR1 as MNHEY and CDR2 as SMNVEV (reference sequence). The CDR3 is 13 amino acids. DNA of the CDR3: TGTGCCAGCAGTTGGGGTTCGGGGAATGAGCAGTTCTTC. Its translation: CASSWGSGNEQFF.

The chain recombines TRBV19 with TRBJ2-4; TRBD1 agrees at 12 bases. Germline lookup yields CDR1 LNHDA and CDR2 SQIVND (reference sequence). With 7 bases clipped from V and 1 base from J, the junction kept 14 bases outside the gene matches. The CDR3 is made up of 19 amino acids. CDR3 DNA sequence: TGTGCCAGTAATACACCATGGGACAGGGGGCCGGGGGCCAAAAACATTCAGTACTTC. This translates into CASNTPWDRGPGAKNIQYF.

This clone showed up just a few times. The rearrangement links TRBV11-2 to TRBJ1-5; 9 bases agree with TRBD1. V lost 3 bases, J lost 4 bases, and 4 bases stayed unmatched. Germline CDR1 reads SGHAT; CDR2 reads FQNNGV. CDR3 size: 15 residues. The CDR3 sequence is CASSLGTGMNQPQHF. The CDR3 DNA is TGTGCCAGCAGCTTGGGGACAGGGATGAATCAGCCCCAGCATTTT.

The CDR3 loop is CASSLPSDGAIEKLFF. The CDR3 bases are TGTGCCAGCAGCTTACCCTCCGACGGAGCCATAGAAAAACTGTTTTTT. The V and J genes are TRBV7-9 and TRBJ1-4; D is undetermined. Germline loops: CDR1 SEHNR, CDR2 FQNEAQ (reference sequence). This CDR3 spans 16 amino acids. V lost 2 bases to trimming and J lost 8 bases, with 18 bases between them.

CDR3 sequence: CASSKTGPTEAFF. For the CDR3, the DNA is TGCGCCAGCAGTAAGACAGGGCCCACTGAAGCTTTCTTT. The chain is built from TRBV10-1 and TRBJ1-1; 7 nucleotides match TRBD1. Germline loops: CDR1 WNHNN, CDR2 SYGVQD (reference sequence). This CDR3 has 13 residues. The trim removed 5 bases at V and 4 bases at J, leaving 4 bases unmatched.

The J gene is TRBJ1-1, the V gene TRBV6-1; no clear D. This CDR3 has 13 residues. Germline CDR1 reads MNHNS; CDR2 reads SASEGT. Trimming removed 6 bases from V and 0 bases from J, with 8 bases in between. CDR3: CASSWLLNTEAFF. The DNA of the CDR3 is TGTGCCAGCAGCTGGTTATTGAACACTGAAGCTTTCTTT.

The chain combines TRBV21-1 with TRBJ1-3; TRBD1 is the table's D call and was not checked against the DNA. TRBV21-1 is tagged as a pseudogene. The length of the CDR3 is 17 residues. The CDR3, as DNA: TGTGCCAGCAGCAAAGTTGGACAGAGCTTCTCTGGAAACACCATATATTTT. Its translation is CASSKVGQSFSGNTIYF.

The V call is TRBV28, the J call TRBJ2-1; D gene unclear. V was shortened by 1 base and J by 5 bases, with 18 bases between the two germline ends. Germline CDR1 is MDHEN and CDR2 is SYDVKM. This CDR3 region has 17 residues. In nucleotides, the CDR3 is TGTGCCAGCAGTTTATTCCTCTTTAGACGGATCGACAATGAGCAGTTCTTC. This translates into CASSLFLFRRIDNEQFF. Full variable domain (remainder filled in from reference TRBV28 and TRBJ2-1): DVKVTQSSRYLVKRTGEKVFLECVQDMDHENMFWYRQDPGLGLRLIYFSYDVKMKEKGDIPEGYSVSREKKERFSLILESASTNQTSMYLCASSLFLFRRIDNEQFFGPGTRLTVL.

V and J are TRBV4-3 and TRBJ1-5; maybe TRBD1 (5 bases). V was shortened by 0 bases and J by 2 bases, with 14 bases between the two germline ends. The V gene's germline CDR1 is LGHNA and CDR2 YSLEER. The CDR3 has 17 residues. The CDR3 coding sequence is TGCGCCAGCAGCCAAGACGCTGGCAGGGAGGGCAATCAGCCCCAGCATTTT. This gives the protein CASSQDAGREGNQPQHF.

Notes on this clone: Other DNA sequences from this sample encode an identical CDR3 as well. This rearrangement joins TRBV6-5 to TRBJ1-1; D not resolved. Trimming shortened V by 0 bases and J by 4 bases, and 12 bases separated the two germline ends. Germline-derived CDR1 and CDR2 are MNHEY and SVGAGI. The CDR3 has 15 amino acids. For the CDR3, the DNA is TGTGCCAGCAGTTACTCTCGGGCGGGAGGCACTGAAGCTTTCTTT. Translating gives CASSYSRAGGTEAFF.

In DNA form, the CDR3 reads TGTGCCAGCAGTGTTACAGCATATAGCAATCAGCCCCAGCATTTT. Translating it yields CASSVTAYSNQPQHF. V and J are TRBV2 and TRBJ1-5; D call uncertain. The CDR3 length is 15 residues. V lost 4 bases to trimming and J lost 0 bases, with 10 bases between them. Per germline, CDR1 SNHLY and CDR2 FYNNEI.